This T cell receptor beta chain stems from a study of OX40 agonist ivuxolimab in advanced cancers. Study-wide context: Patients in dose escalation had liver, melanoma, kidney or head and neck cancers. Averaging 60 years in age, with a range of roughly 23 to 80, the cohort was approximately 83% male. The study, taken as a whole, reports: CD8+ T cells (on average) carried more expanded clones than CD4+ T cells. CD4+ and CD8+ blood T cells expanded clonally by week 6 at 0.1 to 3.0 mg/kg.

As concerns this clone: Its matching antigen is unknown.

Sequenced by immunoSEQ multiplex PCR; TCRdb stores in-frame clones only, minus some. The table shows 70,000 to 85,000 clones, with around 80% occurring only once. Sequenced material: CD4+ or CD8+ T cells sorted from blood, taken in a trial of the OX40 agonist ivuxolimab. This TCR derives from an adult with an advanced solid tumor such as melanoma, head and neck, liver or kidney cancer.

Written as DNA, the CDR3 is TGTGCCAGCAGCTTAGATCGAGCTGAAGCTTTCTTT. It translates to CASSLDRAEAFF. The chain recombines TRBV7-2 with TRBJ1-1; no definite D call. The CDR3 contains 12 residues. The V end was cut by 1 base, the J end by 6 bases, with 6 bases between. Germline CDR1 and CDR2: SGHTA and FQGNSA.